This TCR beta chain emerged from a study of shared clonotypes between healthy human individuals. Notes on the study in general: Rarefaction gave evidence that sorted-subset sequencing remained incomplete despite large depth. Generation probability values for non-shared clonotypes were lower than those for clonotypes shared by all four donors.

As to this clone: Antigen unknown.

Each sorted subset replicate got 200 ng genomic DNA, roughly 30,000 genomes. Assay: immunoSEQ multiplex PCR; the TCRdb copy retains only in-frame clones and omits some. The table shows 500,000 to 700,000 clones, with approximately 96% occurring only once. Terminally differentiated effector memory CD45RA+ cells were excluded by CCR7 positive selection of CD45RO-negative cells. The CDR3 is 13 amino acids. Trimming shortened V by 6 bases and J by 1 base, and 9 bases separated the two germline ends. The germline V gene encodes CDR1 ENHRY and CDR2 SYGVKD. The source of this sequence is a woman aged 25 to 39 in good health. Sample: naive CD8+ T cells sorted from blood. This chain joins TRBV10-3 and TRBJ1-2; D remains ambiguous. The CDR3 sequence: CAIRKTDNYGYTF. Written as DNA, the CDR3 is TGTGCCATCAGAAAGACGGATAACTATGGCTACACCTTC.